One and the same sample provided the 30 T cell receptor beta chains below, sequenced in a study of T cell repertoires in cytomegalovirus infection. Each CDR3 protein is one row after TCRdb ran MiXCR on the reads. The table shows 290,000 or so distinct CDR3 sequences, with under 30% occurring only once. The sequenced sample consisted of PBMCs. All receptors derive from a human donor in good health (CMV status not recorded). Some clones in this sample may be carry-over from other donors' samples.

The rearrangement joins TRBV11-2 to TRBJ1-4; maybe TRBD1 (5 bases). Germline V lookup: CDR1 SGHAT, CDR2 FQNNGV. V lost 5 bases and J lost 8, with 18 bases in between. The length of the CDR3 is 15 residues. Here the CDR3 reads CASSQGAGGMEKLFF. CDR3 in DNA: TGTGCCAGCAGCCAAGGGGCGGGAGGAATGGAAAAACTGTTTTTT.

This clonotype has just one count. The V call is TRBV5-1, the J call TRBJ2-7, with a weak D call TRBD1 (6 bases). Germline-derived CDR1 and CDR2 are SGHRS and YFSETQ. This CDR3 is 14 amino acids long. With 4 bases removed from V and 4 bases from J, the gap between germline ends came to 15 bases. CDR3 bases: TGCGCCAGCAGCGCGGACAGCACAGATTACGAGCAGTACTTC. Encoded protein: CASSADSTDYEQYF.

This clonotype was seen a handful of times. This rearrangement joins TRBV6-5 to TRBJ2-6, with D perhaps TRBD1 or TRBD2 (5 bases each). Germline loops: CDR1 MNHEY, CDR2 SVGAGI. There are 16 residues in the CDR3. Deletions cut 1 base from V and 2 bases from J, with 9 bases between. CDR3 residues: CASSYWDGTGANVLTF. The CDR3, as DNA: TGTGCCAGCAGTTACTGGGACGGTACTGGGGCCAACGTCCTGACTTTC.

This clonotype has ten or more counts. J is TRBJ2-4 and V is TRBV7-2, with a weak D call TRBD1 (5 bases). Germline loops: CDR1 SGHTA, CDR2 FQGNSA. The CDR3 is 13 amino acids. The V end lost 2 bases, the J end lost 6 bases, and 8 bases lay between the germline ends. For the CDR3, the DNA is TGTGCCAGCAGCTTAAGGGGCCTAAACATTCAGTACTTC. Residues: CASSLRGLNIQYF.

On this clonotype itself: A much larger clone is a single base away; this may be a read error. The CDR3 ends on some other residue instead of the conserved phenylalanine or tryptophan, so this is likely a read error. CDR3 coding DNA: TGTGCCAGCAGCCAGTGGACAGGCGGGGAGCAGTACTAC. It is translated as CASSQWTGGEQYY. The genes are TRBV7-2 and TRBJ2-7; 7 bases are a match to TRBD1. Germline CDR1 SGHTA, CDR2 FQGNSA. The CDR3 extends over 13 amino acids. The V gene end was trimmed by 5 bases and the J gene end by 7 bases; junction bases not matched to a gene: 8.

A few counts support this clonotype. CDR3 DNA sequence: TGTGCCAGCAGCGGCCGGGACAGGACTTTGAATGAGCAGTTCTTC. Translated, it gives CASSGRDRTLNEQFF. This chain joins TRBV5-6 and TRBJ2-1; 8 bases align to TRBD1. Trimming took 4 bases from V and 7 from J; bases not matched to a gene: 10. CDR3 length: 15 amino acids. Germline V gene lookup returns CDR1 SGHDT and CDR2 YYEEEE.

With regard to this clonotype: One base away lies a much larger clone, so this may be a sequencing read error. The conserved phenylalanine or tryptophan is not found at the CDR3 terminus, so this likely reflects a read error. The chain recombines TRBV7-9 with TRBJ2-7; 7 bases match TRBD1. V shed 3 bases, J shed 2 bases, and the junction held 4 bases outside the gene matches. The CDR3 extends over 14 amino acids. Germline V CDR1 and CDR2: SEHNR, FQNEAQ (reference sequence). The CDR3 DNA sequence: TGTGCCAGCAGCTTGGGACAGATTCCCTACGAGCAGTACTTA. This gives the protein CASSLGQIPYEQYL.

The V gene is TRBV29-1, the J gene TRBJ1-1; perhaps TRBD1 as D (5 bases). In germline, CDR1 is SQVTM, CDR2 ANQGSEA. Between the trimmed V and J ends, which lost 7 bases and 4 bases, there was a span of 16 bases. This CDR3 spans 13 amino acids. The CDR3: CSADLWGGTEAFF. For the CDR3, the DNA is TGCAGCGCTGACTTGTGGGGCGGCACTGAAGCTTTCTTT.

This chain connects TRBV7-2 to TRBJ1-5, with a possible D match to TRBD1 (5 bases). Trimming left V 4 bases short and J 4 bases short, with 11 bases between. Germline V lookup: CDR1 SGHTA, CDR2 FQGNSA. The CDR3 sequence is 14 residues long. CDR3 nucleotide sequence: TGTGCCAGCAGCTACCAGGGACGAAATCAGCCCCAGCATTTT. Encoded protein: CASSYQGRNQPQHF.

This clonotype has ten or more counts. The chain links TRBV28 to TRBJ1-1; 10 positions match TRBD1. Germline lookup yields CDR1 MDHEN and CDR2 SYDVKM. The CDR3 runs 15 residues. V lost 6 bases to trimming and J lost 0 bases; unmatched junction nucleotides: 4. CDR3 DNA: TGTGCCAGCAGGTCGACAGGGGGCATGAACACTGAAGCTTTCTTT. It encodes CASRSTGGMNTEAFF.

This clonotype has a handful of counts. V and J are TRBV6-6 and TRBJ2-2; 11 nucleotides align to TRBD1. This CDR3 contains 15 residues. J gave up 3 bases and V 6 bases, and 3 bases lay outside the gene matches. The V gene's germline CDR1 is MNHNY and CDR2 SVGAGI (reference sequence). The CDR3 coding sequence is TGTGCCAGCAGCTTGGACAGGGGGCACACCGGGGAGCTGTTTTTT. It yields the protein CASSLDRGHTGELFF.

This clonotype was observed a handful of times. The V call is TRBV7-9, the J call TRBJ1-6; unclear D gene. This CDR3 has 15 residues. Per the germline V gene, CDR1 is SEHNR and CDR2 is FQNEAQ (reference sequence). The germline V and J ends were trimmed by 5 bases and 7 bases, with 15 bases remaining between them. CDR3 sequence: CASSPAGPDNSPLHF. CDR3 DNA: TGTGCCAGCAGCCCTGCTGGGCCAGACAATTCACCCCTCCACTTT. Drawing the rest from reference TRBV7-9 and TRBJ1-6, the complete variable domain is DTGVSQNPRHKITKRGQNVTFRCDPISEHNRLYWYRQTLGQGPEFLTYFQNEAQLEKSRLLSDRFSAERPKGSFSTLEIQRTEQGDSAMYLCASSPAGPDNSPLHFGNGTRLTVT.

This clonotype was seen only a few times. This chain uses TRBV20-1 with TRBJ2-3; 12 bases line up with TRBD2. After removal of 3 bases from V and 2 bases from J, the junction contained 6 bases not matched to a gene. The CDR3 is 16 residues long. Germline CDR1 is DFQATT and CDR2 is SNEGSKA (reference sequence). Written as DNA, the CDR3 is TGCAGTGCTAGTAACCCTAGCGGGGGGGACACAGATACGCAGTATTTT. This codes for CSASNPSGGDTDTQYF.

Here the CDR3 reads CSARRDLNTGELFF. As DNA, the CDR3 is TGCAGTGCTAGACGGGACCTGAACACCGGGGAGCTGTTTTTT. The gene calls are TRBV20-1 and TRBJ2-2; D is possibly TRBD1 or TRBD2 (5 bases each). V was pared by 2 bases and J by 1 base, with 8 bases between. Germline CDR1 DFQATT, CDR2 SNEGSKA (reference sequence). The CDR3 runs 14 residues.

This clonotype was recorded many times. The chain couples TRBV7-8 to TRBJ1-2; 7 bases agree with TRBD1. The J segment lost 0 bases and the V segment lost 5 bases, leaving 18 bases of the junction unmatched. The CDR3 loop spans 19 amino acids. Germline V gene lookup returns CDR1 SGHVS and CDR2 FQNEAQ. The CDR3 protein is CASSLRWGVRGIANYGYTF. The CDR3 DNA is TGTGCCAGCAGCCTTAGGTGGGGTGTCAGGGGGATCGCTAACTATGGCTACACCTTC.

This clonotype turned up a few times. This chain uses TRBV5-1 with TRBJ2-6; D gene unclear. This CDR3 has 14 residues. CDR1 SGHRS and CDR2 YFSETQ come from the germline V gene. V lost 0 bases to trimming and J lost 4 bases, with 5 bases between them. CDR3 amino acids: CASSLARGANVLTF. The CDR3 DNA reads TGCGCCAGCAGCTTGGCCCGGGGGGCCAACGTCCTGACTTTC.

V and J are TRBV20-1 and TRBJ2-7; possibly TRBD2 for D (5 bases). The V gene lost 7 bases and the J gene lost 4 bases, with 17 bases spanning the gap. There are 13 residues in the CDR3. Germline CDR1 DFQATT, CDR2 SNEGSKA (reference sequence). CDR3 sequence: CSGEGPQRYEQYF. In nucleotides, the CDR3 is TGCAGTGGCGAGGGTCCGCAAAGATACGAGCAGTACTTC.

V usage is TRBV19 and J usage is TRBJ2-2; 9 bases align to TRBD2. The CDR3 loop spans 16 amino acids. Trimming removed 5 bases from V and 1 base from J; junction bases left unmatched: 5. Per germline, CDR1 LNHDA and CDR2 SQIVND (reference sequence). Written as DNA, the CDR3 is TGTGCCAGTAGTGCCGAGCGGGGGGTGAACACCGGGGAGCTGTTTTTT. Protein sequence: CASSAERGVNTGELFF.

V and J are TRBV29-1 and TRBJ2-7; D is unresolved. The V and J ends lost 4 bases and 1 base respectively, with 8 bases between them. This CDR3 contains 12 residues. Germline V gene data show CDR1 as SQVTM and CDR2 as ANQGSEA. The chain's CDR3 is CSVGPSSYEQYF. The CDR3, as DNA: TGCAGCGTTGGGCCCAGTTCCTACGAGCAGTACTTC.

The V gene is TRBV12-3 or TRBV12-4, the J gene TRBJ1-5; D unresolved. The CDR3 has 15 amino acids. V was pared by 6 bases and J by 1 base, with 13 bases between. CDR3 nucleotide sequence: TGTGCCAGCAGGTCCTTGATCGGGAGCAATCAGCCCCAGCATTTT. This sequence encodes CASRSLIGSNQPQHF.

This clonotype came up many times. The chain recombines TRBV7-2 with TRBJ1-1; D is perhaps TRBD1 (6 bases). The germline CDR1 and CDR2 sequences are SGHTA and FQGNSA. The CDR3 is made up of 14 amino acids. V lost 1 base and J 1 base, leaving 7 bases between the germline ends. The CDR3 DNA reads TGTGCCAGCAGCTTAGACAGGGCGAACACTGAAGCTTTCTTT. Protein sequence: CASSLDRANTEAFF.

CDR3 sequence (DNA): TGCAGCTACCGGGGGAGGGGGTACAATGAGCAGTTCTTC. Encoded protein: CSYRGRGYNEQFF. The chain joins TRBV29-1 to TRBJ2-1; possibly TRBD2 for D (7 bases). This CDR3 is built from 13 residues. The germline V gene has CDR1 SQVTM and CDR2 ANQGSEA. V lost 8 bases to trimming and J lost 4 bases, with 15 bases between them.

In this sample, this clonotype turned up many times. This chain uses TRBV12-3 or TRBV12-4 with TRBJ1-5; 8 nucleotides line up with TRBD1. The CDR3 contains 15 residues. Losses at the gene ends were 7 bases for V and 4 bases for J; bases not matched to a gene: 9. The CDR3 sequence: CASIQQGGRNQPQHF. CDR3 DNA: TGTGCCAGCATCCAACAGGGGGGCCGGAATCAGCCCCAGCATTTT.

V and J are TRBV11-2 and TRBJ2-2, with 10 bases matching TRBD2. The germline V gene encodes CDR1 SGHAT and CDR2 FQNNGV. V shed 5 bases, J shed 0 bases, and the junction held 6 bases outside the gene matches. The CDR3 consists of 17 residues. The DNA of the CDR3 is TGTGCCAGCAGCCCTCGGACTAGCGGACCGAACACCGGGGAGCTGTTTTTT. Encoded protein: CASSPRTSGPNTGELFF.

The gene calls are TRBV20-1 and TRBJ2-6; the D gene is possibly TRBD2 (5 bases). V lost 1 base and J lost 0, with 10 bases in between. There are 16 residues in the CDR3. The germline gives CDR1 DFQATT, CDR2 SNEGSKA (reference sequence). DNA of the CDR3: TGCAGTGCTAGAGGGGCCCGGGGCTCTGGGGCCAACGTCCTGACTTTC. Translating gives CSARGARGSGANVLTF.

The chain couples TRBV6-2 or TRBV6-3 to TRBJ1-1, with D possibly TRBD1 on 6 matching bases. The CDR3 is made up of 18 amino acids. Looked up from germline, CDR1 is MNHEY and CDR2 is SVGEGT. Trimming cost V 3 bases and J 0 bases, with 20 bases left between them. The CDR3 region is CASSYSPEGHMVNTEAFF. CDR3 nucleotides: TGTGCCAGCAGTTATTCTCCGGAGGGACATATGGTGAACACTGAAGCTTTCTTT.

Points on this clonotype: This may stem from a read error, because a much larger clone lies one nucleotide away. The V and J genes are TRBV11-2 and TRBJ2-7; tentative D call: TRBD2 (5 bases). This CDR3 contains 16 residues. Germline CDR1 and CDR2: SGHAT and FQNNGV. Trimming took off 5 bases at V and 2 bases at J, with 19 bases between the two ends. This chain's CDR3 is CASSIESGSRPYEQYF. The CDR3 bases are TGTGCCAGCAGCATTGAGAGCGGATCCCGACCCTACGAGCAGTACTTC.

The chain has TRBV10-3 and TRBJ2-1; 11 bases match TRBD2. J was trimmed by 7 bases and V by 0 bases; bases with no gene match: 2. The CDR3 is 15 residues long. Germline values: CDR1 ENHRY, CDR2 SYGVKD. Here the CDR3 DNA reads TGTGCCATCAGTGAGTCGGGACTAGCGGCTAATGAGCAGTTCTTC. Translated: CAISESGLAANEQFF.

The chain joins TRBV11-2 to TRBJ2-6; TRBD1 agrees at 9 bases. Germline lookup yields CDR1 SGHAT and CDR2 FQNNGV. Germline trimming cut 4 bases from V and 0 bases from J; bases unmatched to any gene: 7. The CDR3 totals 18 residues. The DNA of the CDR3 is TGTGCCAGCAGCTACTGGGACAGGGTTAACTCTGGGGCCAACGTCCTGACTTTC. Translated: CASSYWDRVNSGANVLTF.

The chain employs TRBV6-5 and TRBJ2-5; unclear D gene. Germline V gene data show CDR1 as MNHEY and CDR2 as SVGAGI. CDR3 size: 14 residues. Trimming stripped 1 base from V and 5 bases from J, with 11 bases between. This CDR3 reads CASSYFGVGETQYF. The CDR3 DNA reads TGTGCCAGCAGTTACTTTGGGGTTGGGGAGACCCAGTACTTC.